A selection of T cell receptor beta chains follows, all from one sample in a study of early T cells in non-severe SARS-CoV-2 infection. TCRdb re-called the 5' RACE reads through MiXCR, storing one row per CDR3 protein. This sample carries more than 60,000 distinct CDR3 sequences, less than 5% of them seen once, and the ten largest clones take roughly 5%. The sequencing sample was made of whole blood. These receptors were taken from an adult who was a healthcare worker with PCR-confirmed SARS-CoV-2 infection or an uninfected control (not recorded which). CDR3s include the opening cysteine and the closing phenylalanine or tryptophan. The D gene is left open where the match is weak. Only part of the rows carry a size: once, few, many, or a class if the clone is expanded.

size	V	D	J	DNA	CDR3
many	TRBV19	TRBD1	TRBJ1-2	TGTGCCAGTAGTATAGTGGGACAGAAAAACTATGGCTACACCTTC	CASSIVGQKNYGYTF
many	TRBV7-9	NA	TRBJ1-5	TGTGCCAGCAGCTTAGGGAGCCAGCCCCAGCATTTT	CASSLGSQPQHF
many	TRBV20-1	NA	TRBJ2-2	TGCAGTGCTAGCAGTCCTAACACCGGGGAGCTGTTTTTT	CSASSPNTGELFF
many	TRBV2	TRBD1	TRBJ1-4	TGTGCCAGCACACTGACAGGGCTTGGTGAAAAACTGTTTTTT	CASTLTGLGEKLFF
few	TRBV5-4	NA	TRBJ2-2	TGTGCCAGCAGCCCCAGGGTGAACACCGGGGAGCTGTTTTTT	CASSPRVNTGELFF
many	TRBV29-1	TRBD1	TRBJ1-1	TGCAGCGCCCAAGGCCAGGGGGCGAGAACTGAAGCTTTCTTT	CSAQGQGARTEAFF
many	TRBV6-5	NA	TRBJ1-2	TGTGCCAGCAGTTACGACTATGGCTACACCTTC	CASSYDYGYTF
NA	TRBV12-3/TRBV12-4	TRBD2	TRBJ2-7	TGTGCCAGCAGTTTGGGACTAGCGGGTCACGAGCAGTACTTC	CASSLGLAGHEQYF
many	TRBV5-4	TRBD2	TRBJ2-7	TGTGCCAGCAGCGCCGGACTAGCGGGGGACTACGAGCAGTACTTC	CASSAGLAGDYEQYF
many	TRBV7-9	NA	TRBJ2-2	TGTGCCAGCAGCTTCGGCCGGCTAGAGCTGTTTTTT	CASSFGRLELFF
many	TRBV9	TRBD2	TRBJ2-3	TGTGCCAGCAGCGAGGCCGGGACTAGCGGGAGAAATACGCAGTATTTT	CASSEAGTSGRNTQYF
few	TRBV7-2	TRBD2	TRBJ2-1	TGTGCCAGCAGTCGAAGAGCAGGGACTAGCCCCTACAATGAGCAGTTCTTC	CASSRRAGTSPYNEQFF
many	TRBV7-2	TRBD1	TRBJ1-6	TGTGCCAGCAGCTGGGGACAGGGGTTTAGTTCACCCCTCCACTTT	CASSWGQGFSSPLHF
many	TRBV12-3/TRBV12-4	NA	TRBJ1-3	TGTGCCAGCAGTTTCACGGGAACTGGAAACACCATATATTTT	CASSFTGTGNTIYF
few	TRBV6-6	NA	TRBJ1-4	TGTGCCAGCAGGGACGCCGGGAAAGGATCGGTGTTTTTT	CASRDAGKGSVFF
many	TRBV2	TRBD1	TRBJ2-2	TGTGCCAGCAGAGATCAGGGGGCTGGTACCGGGGAGCTGTTTTTT	CASRDQGAGTGELFF
NA	TRBV5-4	TRBD2	TRBJ2-5	TGTGCCAGCAGCCCTAGCGGGCAAGAGACCCAGTACTTC	CASSPSGQETQYF
few	TRBV20-1	NA	TRBJ1-5	TGCAGTGCCGGGACGGGGCACCAGCCCCAGCATTTT	CSAGTGHQPQHF
many	TRBV10-2	NA	TRBJ1-6	TGCGCCAGCAATCTCTCGGGGGATTCACCCCTCCACTTT	CASNLSGDSPLHF
few	TRBV25-1	NA	TRBJ2-1	TGTGCCAGCAGTGAAGTACAGGGATACAATGAGCAGTTCTTC	CASSEVQGYNEQFF
many	TRBV20-1	NA	TRBJ2-4	TGCAGTGCTAGGACCGACAGAAACATTCAGTACTTC	CSARTDRNIQYF
many	TRBV7-2	TRBD1	TRBJ1-2	TGTGCCAGCAGCCAGAGGGGGCTAGGCTATGGCTACACCTTC	CASSQRGLGYGYTF
many	TRBV14	NA	TRBJ2-7	TGTGCCAGCAGCCCCTGGCCCAGGGGACGCGTGGAGCAGTACTTC	CASSPWPRGRVEQYF
NA	TRBV3-1	NA	TRBJ2-1	TGTGCCAGCAGCCTACGGACTCTTATCTACAATGAGCAGTTCTTC	CASSLRTLIYNEQFF
many	TRBV7-2	TRBD1	TRBJ1-3	TGTGCCAGCAGCCACAGGGGGCTCGATCCTGGAAACACCATATATTTT	CASSHRGLDPGNTIYF
many	TRBV13	NA	TRBJ2-1	TGTGCCAGCAGCTTACCGAGCGGGCGATACAATGAGCAGTTCTTC	CASSLPSGRYNEQFF
many	TRBV6-1	NA	TRBJ2-6	TGTGCCGGAACAGGGTCTGGGGCCAACGTCCTGACTTTC	CAGTGSGANVLTF
many	TRBV15	NA	TRBJ1-3	TGTGCCACCAGCAGACCCCGAGCGGGAGGAAACACCATATATTTT	CATSRPRAGGNTIYF
few	TRBV24-1	TRBD1	TRBJ2-3	TGTGCCACCGGGACAGACACAGATACGCAGTATTTT	CATGTDTDTQYF
many	TRBV4-2	NA	TRBJ1-3	TGTGCCAGCAGCCAAGTTCAAGTGGAAGTGGTCAACACCATATATTTT	CASSQVQVEVVNTIYF
few	TRBV4-2	NA	TRBJ2-7	TGTGCCAGCAGCCAAGCCTCCGGGAATAACTACGAGCAGTACTTC	CASSQASGNNYEQYF
many	TRBV30	NA	TRBJ2-1	TGTGCCTGGGGACTATCAGGGGATGAGCAGTTCTTC	CAWGLSGDEQFF
NA	TRBV3-1	NA	TRBJ1-2	TGTGCCAGCAGCCATGGGGGACGAACCTACACCTTC	CASSHGGRTYTF
many	TRBV29-1	NA	TRBJ2-7	TGCAGCCTGGCAGGGTTGGTCTACGAGCAGTACTTC	CSLAGLVYEQYF
few	TRBV10-3	TRBD2	TRBJ2-3	TGTGCCATCAGCGGGTCTAGCGGGGGGATAGATACGCAGTATTTT	CAISGSSGGIDTQYF
few	TRBV6-1	NA	TRBJ1-5	TGTGCCAGCAGTGAACACAGGCCCAATCAGCCCCAGCATTTT	CASSEHRPNQPQHF
NA	TRBV6-5	NA	TRBJ1-1	TGTGCCAGCAGTTACCAGGGGTCGAACACTGAAGCTTTCTTT	CASSYQGSNTEAFF
many	TRBV6-4	NA	TRBJ1-1	TGTGCCAGCAGTGTTGAAAGGGGCACTGAAGCTTTCTTT	CASSVERGTEAFF
many	TRBV18	TRBD1	TRBJ2-3	TGTGCCAGCTCACCACCGTACAGGGGGGATACGCAGTATTTT	CASSPPYRGDTQYF
few	TRBV19	TRBD2	TRBJ2-1	TGTGCCAGTAGTCTTGGACTAGCGGGAGGCAATGAGCAGTTCTTC	CASSLGLAGGNEQFF
NA	TRBV6-1	NA	TRBJ1-6	TGTGCCAGCAGAGCTCCGGGCCTAAGAGGGAATTCACCCCTCCACTTT	CASRAPGLRGNSPLHF
many	TRBV5-1	TRBD1	TRBJ2-3	TGCGCCAGCAGCTTGGAGGGGGCTAGCACAGATACGCAGTATTTT	CASSLEGASTDTQYF
few	TRBV5-1	NA	TRBJ1-3	TGCGCCAGCAGCCGGGTCAGCTCTGGAAACACCATATATTTT	CASSRVSSGNTIYF
few	TRBV19	NA	TRBJ2-3	TGTGCCACCGCGGCGGGCTACACAGATACGCAGTATTTT	CATAAGYTDTQYF
NA	TRBV19	TRBD1	TRBJ2-5	TGTGCCAGTAGTCCGAGACAGGGAAGAGGAGAGACCCAGTACTTC	CASSPRQGRGETQYF
many	TRBV19	TRBD1	TRBJ2-1	TGTGCCAGTAGGACAGGGGGCGATGAGCAGTTCTTC	CASRTGGDEQFF